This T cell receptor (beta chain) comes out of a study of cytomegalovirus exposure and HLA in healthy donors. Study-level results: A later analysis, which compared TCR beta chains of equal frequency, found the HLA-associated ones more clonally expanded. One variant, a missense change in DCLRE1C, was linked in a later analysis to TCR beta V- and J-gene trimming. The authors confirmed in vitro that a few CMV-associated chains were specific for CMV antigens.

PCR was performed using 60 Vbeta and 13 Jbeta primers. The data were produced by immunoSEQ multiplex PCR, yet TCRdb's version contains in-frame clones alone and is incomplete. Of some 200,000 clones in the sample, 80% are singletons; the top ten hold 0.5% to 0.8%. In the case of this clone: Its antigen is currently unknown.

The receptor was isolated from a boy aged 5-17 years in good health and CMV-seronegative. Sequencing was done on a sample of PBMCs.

The CDR3 spells CASSSVVDTQYF. CDR3 DNA sequence: TGTGCCAGCAGCTCTGTAGTAGATACGCAGTATTTT. The rearrangement uses TRBV7-9 and TRBJ2-3; D not resolved. This CDR3 is 12 amino acids long. Germline V gene lookup returns CDR1 SEHNR and CDR2 FQNEAQ (reference sequence). V dropped 4 bases and J dropped 5 bases, with 7 bases sitting between them. Full variable domain (outside the CDR3, taken from reference TRBV7-9 and TRBJ2-3): DTGVSQNPRHKITKRGQNVTFRCDPISEHNRLYWYRQTLGQGPEFLTYFQNEAQLEKSRLLSDRFSAERPKGSFSTLEIQRTEQGDSAMYLCASSSVVDTQYFGPGTRLTVL.